A single sample gave rise to the 16 T cell receptor beta chains below, sequenced in a study of T cells in Graves' hyperthyroidism and ophthalmopathy. RNA transcripts were the template for amplifying TCR beta CDR3 regions. RT-PCR in the first round (using the HTBI primer set) targeted the TCR CDR3. Each CDR3 protein gets one entry after TCRdb re-called the multiplex PCR reads with MiXCR. The sample carries under 700,000 distinct CDR3 sequences, 16% recorded once. The sequencing sample was made of blood. The source of these receptors is a woman under 30 with Graves' hyperthyroidism.

The rearrangement uses TRBV28 and TRBJ1-1; tentative D call: TRBD1 (6 bases). The CDR3 runs 16 residues. CDR1 and CDR2 (germline): MDHEN, SYDVKM. V shed 3 bases and J shed 1 base, with 15 bases lying between them. For the CDR3, the DNA is TGTGCCAGCAGTTTTTTGGTCAGGGGACGGAACACTGAAGCTTTCTTT. Translation gives CASSFLVRGRNTEAFF.

The V and J genes are TRBV5-1 and TRBJ2-5; D may correspond to TRBD1 or TRBD2 (5 bases each). Trimming removed 6 bases at V and 2 bases at J, with 8 bases between. The germline V gene encodes CDR1 SGHRS and CDR2 YFSETQ. The CDR3 covers 12 residues. CDR3 residues: CASKWGQETQYF. The CDR3 nucleotides read TGCGCCAGCAAATGGGGGCAAGAGACCCAGTACTTC.

This clonotype appeared many times. The V call is TRBV20-1, the J call TRBJ1-2, with a tentative D call TRBD1 (5 bases). CDR1 DFQATT and CDR2 SNEGSKA come from the germline V gene (reference sequence). Trimming removed 3 bases from V and 4 bases from J, with 15 bases in between. The CDR3 spans 14 residues. CDR3 protein: CSASIRRQGYGYTF. CDR3 nucleotide sequence: TGCAGTGCTAGTATCCGTCGGCAGGGCTATGGCTACACCTTC.

This clonotype occurred many times. The gene calls are TRBV12-5 and TRBJ2-3; D ambiguous. The V and J ends lost 2 bases and 0 bases respectively, with 12 bases between them. Germline CDR1 and CDR2: LGHNT and FRNRAP. CDR3 length: 16 residues. CDR3 protein: CASGLYSGGSTDTQYF. The CDR3, as DNA: TGTGCTAGTGGTTTGTATTCGGGCGGTAGCACAGATACGCAGTATTTT.

The table lists this clonotype with a few counts. The V call is TRBV5-6, the J call TRBJ2-1; possibly TRBD2 for D (5 bases). V was pared by 0 bases and J by 5 bases, with 15 bases between. The CDR3 spans 16 residues. The germline CDR1 and CDR2 sequences are SGHDT and YYEEEE. CDR3 DNA: TGTGCCAGCAGCTTGGTCACTGGCGGGTTCCACAATGAGCAGTTCTTC. As protein: CASSLVTGGFHNEQFF.

This clonotype was counted between two and nine times. This chain joins TRBV28 and TRBJ2-7; D remains unclear. CDR3 size: 14 residues. V was shortened by 5 bases and J by 1 base, with 12 bases between the two germline ends. Germline V gene sequence: CDR1 MDHEN, CDR2 SYDVKM. The CDR3 sequence: CASSEAAISYEQYF. DNA for the CDR3: TGTGCCAGCAGTGAAGCCGCGATATCCTACGAGCAGTACTTC.

This clonotype was found a few times. The chain couples TRBV12-3 or TRBV12-4 to TRBJ2-1; 9 bases are shared with TRBD2. The CDR3 totals 17 residues. Trimming took 3 bases from V and 5 from J; bases not matched to a gene: 11. CDR3 residues: CASSFRASGGTNNEQFF. In DNA, the CDR3 is TGTGCCAGCAGTTTTAGGGCGAGCGGGGGGACTAACAATGAGCAGTTCTTC.

This clonotype was detected many times. V is TRBV20-1 and J is TRBJ2-5, with 7 bases that match TRBD1. Trimming removed 0 bases from V and 2 bases from J; junction bases left unmatched: 9. Germline V gives CDR1 DFQATT, CDR2 SNEGSKA (reference sequence). This CDR3 has 16 amino acids. The CDR3 DNA sequence: TGCAGTGCTAGAGAAATGGGACAGTTCCTTCAAGAGACCCAGTACTTC. Translation gives CSAREMGQFLQETQYF.

This clonotype occurred a few times. This chain joins TRBV12-3 or TRBV12-4 and TRBJ2-4; D might be TRBD2 (6 bases). The ends were cut back, 5 bases at V and 6 bases at J, with 14 bases in the middle. The CDR3 loop spans 14 amino acids. CDR3 loop: CASSPSGGLNIQYF. For the CDR3, the DNA is TGTGCCAGCAGTCCCAGTGGGGGACTAAACATTCAGTACTTC.

The genes are TRBV7-2 and TRBJ2-7; D not certain. Germline V gene data show CDR1 as SGHTA and CDR2 as FQGNSA. V was shortened by 5 bases and J by 6 bases, with 14 bases between the two germline ends. CDR3 length: 13 residues. The CDR3 is CASSPRMGGEQYF. The CDR3 nucleotides are TGTGCCAGCAGCCCACGAATGGGTGGCGAGCAGTACTTC.

This clonotype was detected only a few times. The rearrangement uses TRBV7-9 and TRBJ2-5, with 9 nucleotides matching TRBD1. The junction had 7 bases not matched to a gene; V was cut back by 1 base and J by 7 bases. Germline values: CDR1 SEHNR, CDR2 FQNEAQ (reference sequence). This CDR3 has 15 residues. The CDR3 DNA sequence: TGTGCCAGCAGCTTAGAACAGGGGGCTTTCGGGACCCAGTACTTC. Its protein is CASSLEQGAFGTQYF.

There are a few counts of this clonotype. The J gene is TRBJ2-4, the V gene TRBV29-1, with a tentative D call TRBD1 (7 bases). CDR1 is SQVTM and CDR2 is ANQGSEA in the germline V gene. Trimming removed 7 bases from V and 3 bases from J, with 22 bases in between. This CDR3 is 16 amino acids long. The CDR3 sequence: CSAHGGGLLDKNIQYF. CDR3 nucleotide sequence: TGCAGCGCCCATGGAGGGGGCCTTCTGGACAAAAACATTCAGTACTTC.

This clonotype was detected many times. The CDR3, as DNA: TGTGCCAGCAGTTTATTTGTCGGGGGGGTTTCCCAGTACTTC. Its translation is CASSLFVGGVSQYF. The genes are TRBV28 and TRBJ2-5, with 8 bases lining up with TRBD2. CDR3 length: 14 residues. The V and J ends lost 1 base and 9 bases, in that order; junction bases with no gene match: 7. The germline CDR1 and CDR2 sequences are MDHEN and SYDVKM.

This clonotype was found a few times. The chain uses TRBV10-2 and TRBJ1-5; unclear D gene. The V gene lost 3 bases and the J gene lost 0 bases, with 6 bases spanning the gap. The CDR3 contains 14 residues. Germline V gene sequence: CDR1 WSHSY, CDR2 SAAADI. This CDR3 reads CASSESYSNQPQHF. The CDR3 DNA is TGCGCCAGCAGTGAAAGTTATAGCAATCAGCCCCAGCATTTT.

The sample holds many counts of this clonotype. J is TRBJ1-5 and V is TRBV7-2; D might be TRBD1 (5 bases). Trimming cost V 1 base and J 3 bases, with 13 bases left between them. The germline CDR1 and CDR2 sequences are SGHTA and FQGNSA. CDR3 size: 16 residues. This chain's CDR3 is CASSLVRQGVNQPQHF. The CDR3 bases are TGTGCCAGCAGCTTAGTCCGGCAGGGCGTCAATCAGCCCCAGCATTTT.

The rearrangement joins TRBV29-1 to TRBJ1-2; TRBD1 agrees at 9 bases. The CDR3 has 17 residues. Germline loops: CDR1 SQVTM, CDR2 ANQGSEA. The ends lost 3 bases at V and 0 bases at J; junction bases unmatched: 11. The CDR3 loop is CSVEGYRGRGANYGYTF. CDR3 DNA sequence: TGCAGCGTTGAGGGGTACAGGGGGCGCGGGGCTAACTATGGCTACACCTTC.